The 17 T cell receptor beta chains listed next were all sequenced from one sample in a study of CD8+ T cells in alopecia areata. Scientists pooled cutaneous lymph node cells and sorted them on CD4, CD8alpha, NKG2D, NKG2ACE and other markers. RNA was extracted and reverse transcribed into cDNA as the sequencing template. Repertoires were generated with immunoSEQ multiplex PCR, while TCRdb's copy carries only in-frame clones and drops some. The sample has roughly 260,000 clones, none seen only once. Sequenced material: CD4+ T cells sorted from a lymph node. These receptor sequences come from a C3H/HeJ mouse with alopecia areata. The strain is characterized by the MHC haplotype H2-k.

This clone was counted between two and nine times. Gene names are mouse gene names. Coverage ceases 3 residues before the CDR3 finishes, and the germline J gene fills in the end. Different DNA sequences within this sample yield the same CDR3. The chain is built from TRBV1 and TRBJ1-6, with D perhaps matching TRBD1 (5 bases). TRBJ1-6 is annotated as an ORF whose role is uncertain. The V gene's germline CDR1 is NSQYPW and CDR2 LRSPGD (reference sequence). The CDR3 is 14 amino acids. Trimming took off 3 bases at V and 7 bases at J, with 10 bases between the two ends. CDR3 in amino acids: CTCSAQGRNSPLYF. The sequenced CDR3 bases are TGCACCTGCAGTGCTCAGGGAAGAAATTCGCCC.

This clone was counted between two and nine times. Genes and germline come from the mouse. Read data end 4 residues before the CDR3 end; the end is taken from the germline J gene. The chain recombines TRBV13-2 with TRBJ2-3; 7 bases match TRBD2. The V gene's germline CDR1 is NNHNN and CDR2 SYGAGS (reference sequence). The length of the CDR3 is 14 residues. V was clipped by 5 bases and J by 0 bases; unmatched bases: 3. The CDR3: CASGDWNSAETLYF. Partial CDR3 DNA: TGTGCCAGCGGGGACTGGAATAGTGCAGAA.

With regard to this clone: Genes and germline come from the mouse. The CDR3 goes on 4 residues after the read ends, and that part is filled in from the germline J gene. The rearrangement links TRBV1 to TRBJ2-7; the D gene is possibly TRBD1 (6 bases). In germline, CDR1 is NSQYPW, CDR2 LRSPGD (reference sequence). The CDR3 contains 13 residues. CDR3 protein: CTCSGRRGDEQYF. Partial CDR3 DNA: TGCACCTGCAGTGGGCGCAGGGGAGAT.

As for this clone: The genes and germline here are from mouse. The CDR3 end lies 4 residues beyond the end of the read and is filled in from the germline J gene. The chain combines TRBV31 with TRBJ2-1, with a weak D call TRBD1 (6 bases). V was clipped by 1 base and J by 0 bases, with 10 bases between them. Germline V gives CDR1 GKSSPN, CDR2 SITVG. The CDR3 loop spans 15 amino acids. The sequenced CDR3 bases are TGTGCCTGGAGTCAAGGGACAAATAACTATGCT. Translated: CAWSQGTNNYA. The complete CDR3 reads CAWSQGTNNYAEQFF.

Of note for this clone: Gene names and germline refer to mouse. Read data end 4 residues before the CDR3 end; the end is taken from the germline J gene. The rearrangement joins TRBV24 to TRBJ2-3; D is unclear. The CDR3 extends over 13 amino acids. The germline CDR1 and CDR2 sequences are KGHTA and FRNEEI. The DNA read from the CDR3 is TGTGCCAGCAGTCTGAAGGGTGGAGAA. Its protein is CASSLKGGE. The full CDR3 reads CASSLKGGETLYF.

This clone has just a few counts. Gene labels here are mouse ones. Sequencing ends 3 residues short of the CDR3 end; the germline J gene provides the rest. Other DNA sequences from this sample encode an identical CDR3 as well. The chain combines TRBV19 with TRBJ1-6; 8 bases agree with TRBD1. TRBJ1-6 is labeled an ORF, and its function is uncertain. CDR1 and CDR2 (germline): FNHDT, SITEND (reference sequence). J was trimmed by 7 bases and V by 1 base; bases with no gene match: 4. There are 15 residues in the CDR3. This CDR3 reads CASSIQQGGNSPLYF. Partial CDR3 DNA: TGTGCCAGCAGTATACAACAGGGGGGGAATTCGCCC.

A note on this clone: Gene and germline names: mouse. The read is 4 residues too short to cover the CDR3 end, so that end is filled in from the germline J gene. The rearrangement joins TRBV1 to TRBJ2-5; D possibly corresponds to TRBD1 (6 bases). V was cut by 3 bases and J by 3 bases, with 13 bases left in between. Germline CDR1 NSQYPW, CDR2 LRSPGD (reference sequence). This CDR3 region has 15 residues. The CDR3 here is CTCSAQQGGQDTQYF. The sequenced part of the CDR3 DNA is TGCACCTGCAGTGCCCAACAGGGAGGTCAAGAC.

About this clone: Gene and germline names: mouse. Sequencing ends 4 residues short of the CDR3 end; the germline J gene provides the rest. Different DNA sequences within this sample yield the same CDR3. The chain links TRBV13-3 to TRBJ2-3; perhaps TRBD1 as D (5 bases). Trimming pared 4 bases from V and 0 bases from J, leaving 12 bases between. This CDR3 region has 15 residues. The V gene's germline CDR1 is NNHDY and CDR2 SYVADS. The DNA read from the CDR3 is TGTGCCAGCAGTCCTGACAGATCTAGTGCAGAA. Its protein is CASSPDRSSAE. The CDR3 as a whole reads CASSPDRSSAETLYF.

On this clone itself: Gene names and germline refer to mouse. The CDR3 end falls 4 residues outside the read, so it is completed with the germline J gene. This sample also contains other DNA sequences that code for the same CDR3. This rearrangement joins TRBV19 to TRBJ2-7; TRBD1 matches 7 bases. CDR3 size: 12 residues. Germline CDR1 reads FNHDT; CDR2 reads SITEND (reference sequence). The CDR3 bases that were read are TGTGCCAGCAGTCGGACAGGATAT. This gives the protein CASSRTGY. The complete CDR3 protein is CASSRTGYEQYF. The full variable domain, with the rest looked up from reference TRBV19 and TRBJ2-7, is GGIITQTPKFLIGQEGQKLTLKCQQNFNHDTMYWYRQDSGKGLRLIYYSITENDLQKGDLSEGYDASREKKSSFSLTVTSAQKNEMAVFLCASSRTGYEQYFGPGTRLTVL.

Concerning this clone itself: Gene names refer to mouse genes. The read finishes 4 residues shy of the CDR3 end, and the germline J gene is used to complete it. The chain combines TRBV13-2 with TRBJ2-5; TRBD1 agrees at 11 bases. The CDR3 length is 14 residues. CDR1 is NNHNN, CDR2 SYGAGS, per germline (reference sequence). CDR3 protein: CASGRTGGSDTQYF. The sequenced part of the CDR3 DNA is TGTGCCAGCGGTCGGACAGGGGGCAGTGAC.

This clone was seen only a few times. All gene names here are mouse names. CDR3 DNA, as far as it was read: TGTGCCAGCTCACAGGAAAACCAAGAC. It encodes CASSQENQD. The complete CDR3 reads CASSQENQDTQYF. This chain uses TRBV13-1 with TRBJ2-5, with D perhaps matching TRBD1 (5 bases). The read ends 4 residues early relative to the CDR3; the germline J gene fills the gap. V lost 7 bases, J lost 0 bases, and 9 bases lay in between. From germline, CDR1 is NSHNY and CDR2 SYGAGN. The CDR3 totals 13 residues.

This clone was recorded a few times. Germline and genes: mouse. The read halts 4 residues ahead of the CDR3 end, with the missing end drawn from the germline J gene. The V and J genes are TRBV14 and TRBJ1-2; no definite D call. Per the germline V gene, CDR1 is SGHDT and CDR2 is FRDEAV. The CDR3 runs to 16 residues. V was shortened by 0 bases and J by 0 bases, with 12 bases between the two germline ends. CDR3 protein: CASSFWQEIANSDYTF. The DNA read from the CDR3 is TGTGCCAGCAGTTTCTGGCAGGAGATTGCAAACTCC.

In this sample, this clone turned up a few times. The gene names given are mouse names. The read stops 4 residues short of the end of the CDR3; the missing end is completed from the germline J gene. Other DNA sequences in this sample translate to the same CDR3. The chain is built from TRBV13-2 and TRBJ2-3, with 10 positions matching TRBD2. This CDR3 region has 16 residues. Per germline, CDR1 NNHNN and CDR2 SYGAGS (reference sequence). J gave up 0 bases and V 0 bases, and 1 base lay outside the gene matches. The part of the CDR3 DNA that was read is TGTGCCAGCGGTGATGGACTGGGGGGTAGTGCAGAA. Translation gives CASGDGLGGSAE. The whole CDR3 protein reads CASGDGLGGSAETLYF.

Notes on this clone: Given a much more abundant clone one base away, this may be a read error. Mouse names are used for the genes. The DNA ends 4 residues before the CDR3 does, and the rest of the CDR3 is filled in from the germline J gene. Other nucleotide sequences from this sample produce the same CDR3. This chain connects TRBV13-1 to TRBJ2-3; tentative D call: TRBD1 (6 bases). The CDR3 is 13 amino acids. Trimming stripped 3 bases from V and 3 bases from J, with 8 bases between. Germline values: CDR1 NSHNY, CDR2 SYGAGN. Incomplete CDR3 DNA: TGTGCCAGCAGTGGTGACAGGGCAGAA. Translated: CASSGDRAE. The full CDR3 protein reads CASSGDRAETLYF.

This clone was detected a few times. Germline and genes: mouse. The sequence runs out 4 residues before the end of the CDR3; the remainder is reconstructed from the germline J gene. The chain carries TRBV29 and TRBJ2-1; 11 nucleotides line up with TRBD1. CDR1 MSHET and CDR2 SYDVDS come from the germline V gene. V was pared by 8 bases and J by 2 bases, with 2 bases of the junction left unmatched. The CDR3 covers 14 residues. The CDR3 bases that were read are TGTGCTAGCCCGGGACAGGGGGACTATGCT. It yields the protein CASPGQGDYA. The complete CDR3 reads CASPGQGDYAEQFF.

The table lists this clone with a few counts. Genes and germline are mouse. The read ends 4 residues shy of where the CDR3 ends; the end is completed using the germline J gene. Other DNA sequences within the sample encode an identical CDR3. This chain joins TRBV29 and TRBJ1-2, with D unclear. Germline V gene sequence: CDR1 MSHET, CDR2 SYDVDS. The CDR3 length is 13 residues. Between the trimmed V and J ends, which lost 0 bases and 2 bases, there was a span of 4 bases. Partial CDR3 DNA: TGTGCTAGCAGTTTATCAGGGAACTCC. It yields the protein CASSLSGNS. The CDR3 as a whole reads CASSLSGNSDYTF.

This clone was detected only a few times. Here the gene names and germline are mouse. Sequencing ends 4 residues short of the CDR3 end; the germline J gene provides the rest. This sequence joins TRBV13-3 and TRBJ2-3; a possible D gene is TRBD2 (6 bases). This CDR3 region has 12 residues. The V and J ends lost 5 bases and 4 bases respectively, with 8 bases between them. CDR1 is NNHDY and CDR2 is SYVADS in the germline V gene. Incomplete CDR3 DNA: TGTGCCAGCAGGGGACTTCCAGAA. Translation: CASRGLPE. The CDR3, in full, reads CASRGLPETLYF.